Following are 6 T cell receptor beta chains from one sample sequenced in a study of blood T cell repertoires in COVID-19. Sequencing was performed with immunoSEQ multiplex PCR; in TCRdb, only in-frame clones are kept and a portion is missing. The table includes about 120,000 clones, 87% detected once. Sequenced material: peripheral blood. The source of these receptors is a woman aged 70 to 79 with acute or convalescent COVID-19.

This rearrangement joins TRBV24-1 to TRBJ2-1; D might be TRBD1 (6 bases). The CDR3 length is 18 residues. The germline V gene has CDR1 KGHDR and CDR2 SFDVKD. Between the trimmed V and J ends, which lost 0 bases and 6 bases, there was a span of 20 bases. The CDR3 nucleotides are TGTGCCACCAGTGATTTGACGCCGAACAGGGTAGGGTCCAATGAGCAGTTCTTC. This codes for CATSDLTPNRVGSNEQFF.

This clone was found a few times. This chain uses TRBV5-6 with TRBJ1-2, with 10 positions matching TRBD1. The CDR3 runs 16 residues. V was clipped by 2 bases and J by 3 bases; unmatched bases: 7. Germline values: CDR1 SGHDT, CDR2 YYEEEE. In nucleotides, the CDR3 is TGTGCCAGCAGCTTCCCCGGGACAGGGGACTACTATGGCTACACCTTC. Its translation: CASSFPGTGDYYGYTF.

The rearrangement links TRBV12-3 or TRBV12-4 to TRBJ1-1; D uncertain. This CDR3 contains 13 residues. Trimming left V 5 bases short and J 5 bases short, with 12 bases between. The CDR3 spells CASSVASRTEAFF. CDR3 nucleotide sequence: TGTGCCAGCAGTGTTGCATCCCGGACTGAAGCTTTCTTT.

The genes are TRBV3-1 (or the pseudogene TRBV3-2) and TRBJ1-6; 7 bases fit TRBD1. Per the germline V gene, CDR1 is LGHDT and CDR2 is YNNKEL (reference sequence). J gave up 3 bases and V 5 bases, and 4 bases lay outside the gene matches. This CDR3 is 15 amino acids long. CDR3 DNA sequence: TGTGCCAGCAGCTCGGGACAGCTCTATAATTCACCCCTCCACTTT. This gives the protein CASSSGQLYNSPLHF.

V usage is TRBV18 and J usage is TRBJ2-7, with TRBD2 matching over 7 bases. Germline CDR1 KGHSH, CDR2 LQKENI. Trimming cost V 6 bases and J 6 bases; bases outside gene matches: 8. The CDR3 is 13 residues long. This CDR3 is CASSGRELLEQYF. The CDR3, as DNA: TGTGCCAGCTCGGGGAGGGAGCTGCTCGAGCAGTACTTC.

This sequence joins TRBV28 and TRBJ2-7; 10 positions agree with TRBD1. There are 15 residues in the CDR3. In germline, CDR1 is MDHEN, CDR2 SYDVKM. V lost 2 bases to trimming and J lost 2 bases; unmatched junction nucleotides: 3. This CDR3 reads CASSLPGQGTYEQYF. The CDR3 bases are TGTGCCAGCAGTTTACCGGGACAGGGGACCTACGAGCAGTACTTC.